This T cell receptor (beta chain) was found in a study of graft-versus-host responses after intestinal transplantation. Turning to the study itself: Those transplanted obtained multivisceral, liver-intestinal, or isolated intestinal grafts. Every recipient underwent anti-thymocyte globulin induction, then tacrolimus and steroids for two to four years.

Once graft tissue had been processed, intraepithelial and lamina propria lymphocytes were released. The CDR3 spans 15 residues. The V gene's germline CDR1 is MDHEN and CDR2 SYDVKM. Germline trimming cut 2 bases from V and 3 bases from J; bases unmatched to any gene: 3. Points on this clone: Its antigen remains unknown.

Notes on the study in general: Analysis identified GvH clones in recipient marrow, with some appearing first in ileum or blood. Among circulating GvH clones, peak levels were associated with early post-transplant declines in HvG clones.

The method was immunoSEQ multiplex PCR; TCRdb's version includes in-frame clones alone and lacks a portion of them. Among approximately 4,300 clones listed, approximately 77% were seen once. The starting material was ileum tissue, obtained 9 days after transplant. The chain uses TRBV28 and TRBJ1-5, with 8 bases that match TRBD1. The clonotype originates from a human patient who received an intestinal transplant, so some T cells may come from the graft donor. Here the CDR3 reads CASSLRQGANQPQHF. CDR3 DNA: TGTGCCAGCAGTTTACGGCAGGGGGCCAATCAGCCCCAGCATTTT.